Below are 4 T cell receptor beta chains sequenced from a single sample in a study of T-cell reconstitution after alpha-beta-depleted transplantation in children. Preparation of the TCRbeta library used unique molecular identifiers. TCRdb re-derived calls from the PCR reads in MiXCR, one entry per CDR3 protein. There are approximately 640,000 distinct CDR3 sequences in the sample; approximately 17% occur only once, and under 1.2% lies in the top ten. The sequencing used PBMCs from the stem cell graft donor, collected from the stem cell graft. These receptor sequences come from a human donor who donated a stem cell graft to a child with acute myeloid leukemia.

This clonotype was seen at least ten times. The V call is TRBV20-1, the J call TRBJ2-3; 8 nucleotides align to TRBD1. With V trimmed by 6 bases and J by 4 bases, 15 bases remained unmatched. The germline V gene encodes CDR1 DFQATT and CDR2 SNEGSKA (reference sequence). CDR3 length equals 16 residues. The CDR3 is CSAPGRRGQDADTQYF. The CDR3, as DNA: TGCAGTGCCCCCGGGCGGAGGGGACAGGACGCAGATACGCAGTATTTT.

Only a few counts were recorded for this clonotype. The chain recombines TRBV10-3 with TRBJ2-1; 12 bases line up with TRBD2. J gave up 1 base and V 3 bases, and 7 bases lay outside the gene matches. The CDR3 is 18 amino acids. CDR1 and CDR2 from the germline V gene are ENHRY and SYGVKD. The CDR3 DNA follows: TGTGCCATCAGTGACCCGACTAGCGGGGGTGATTCCTACAATGAGCAGTTCTTC. Protein sequence: CAISDPTSGGDSYNEQFF.

This clonotype has a count of ten or more. The chain combines TRBV20-1 with TRBJ2-3, with a weak D call TRBD2 (6 bases). The CDR3 is 15 amino acids. In germline, CDR1 is DFQATT, CDR2 SNEGSKA (reference sequence). V was shortened by 6 bases and J by 0 bases, with 16 bases between the two germline ends. The CDR3 here is CSAPSVTTSTDTQYF. As DNA, the CDR3 is TGCAGTGCGCCTAGCGTTACAACCAGCACAGATACGCAGTATTTT.

In this sample, this clonotype turned up many times. The chain recombines TRBV6-6 with TRBJ1-1; tentative D call: TRBD1 (6 bases). V shed 2 bases and J shed 5 bases, with 9 bases lying between them. Germline CDR1 MNHNY, CDR2 SVGAGI (reference sequence). CDR3 length: 13 residues. The CDR3 DNA reads as TGTGCCAGCAGTTACGCCAGGGGTACTGAAGCTTTCTTT. Its protein is CASSYARGTEAFF.